The 20 T cell receptor beta chains reported below all come from one sample, sequenced in a study of blood T cells in healthy people across ages (dated by TCRdb to between 2014 and 2017). The library was made by 5' RACE. For sequencing, an Illumina HiSeq 2500 was employed. A second PCR of about 7 to 12 cycles was run with a J-beta primer mix and a sample-barcoded 5' primer. TCRdb redid the processing of the public reads, applying fastp at Q25 and MiXCR, and retained in-frame beta chains. Every CDR3 protein is listed once, alongside the most common genes and DNA of its rows. A total of almost 800,000 distinct CDR3 sequences appear in this sample, about 62% of them only once. The ten largest clonotypes hold approximately 20% of the sample. The material sequenced was blood. The origin of the receptors is a young man in good health.

This sequence joins TRBV15 and TRBJ2-1; D is ambiguous. Deletions cut 3 bases from V and 10 bases from J, with 13 bases between. The CDR3 spans 13 residues. Germline loops: CDR1 LNHNV, CDR2 YYDKDF (reference sequence). CDR3 DNA sequence: TGTGCCACCAGCAGTTACAGCGCCGGAGAGCAGTTCTTC. It specifies CATSSYSAGEQFF.

In this sample, this clonotype turned up a few times. The chain uses TRBV20-1 and TRBJ2-6; the D is unclear. With 3 bases removed from V and 0 bases from J, the gap between germline ends came to 9 bases. The length of the CDR3 is 15 residues. Looked up from germline, CDR1 is DFQATT and CDR2 is SNEGSKA (reference sequence). In DNA, the CDR3 is TGCAGTGCTAGCCCCATAAGCTCTGGGGCCAACGTCCTGACTTTC. This translates into CSASPISSGANVLTF.

The rearrangement links TRBV6-1 to TRBJ2-7, with 11 bases identical to TRBD2. The last part of the DNA fits TRBJ2-5 better; the J call may be wrong. The germline V gene encodes CDR1 MNHNS and CDR2 SASEGT. The CDR3 totals 21 residues. The CDR3 protein is CASSEEPLTSGGPPGEETQYF. CDR3 in DNA: TGTGCCAGCAGTGAAGAACCCCTCACTAGCGGGGGCCCTCCAGGGGAGGAGACCCAGTACTTC.

This chain's CDR3 is CSVVRGTGELFF. The CDR3 DNA reads as TGCAGCGTCGTGCGGGGCACCGGGGAGCTGTTTTTT. The chain has TRBV29-1 and TRBJ2-2, with a possible D match to TRBD2 (6 bases). The CDR3 covers 12 residues. V gave up 6 bases and J gave up 4 bases, with 9 bases separating them. The germline CDR1 and CDR2 sequences are SQVTM and ANQGSEA.

The V gene is TRBV4-2, the J gene TRBJ2-4; D remains unclear. This CDR3 is built from 16 residues. The V end was cut by 1 base, the J end by 7 bases, with 17 bases between. Germline V gene lookup returns CDR1 LGHNA and CDR2 YNFKEQ. The CDR3 bases are TGTGCCAGCAGCCAAGCTTCTACGAGGTCAGTTAACATTCAGTACTTC. Its translation is CASSQASTRSVNIQYF.

V usage is TRBV5-1 and J usage is TRBJ2-5; 9 bases fit TRBD1. The germline gives CDR1 SGHRS, CDR2 YFSETQ. Trimming cost V 4 bases and J 6 bases; bases outside gene matches: 13. The CDR3 is made up of 16 amino acids. Written as DNA, the CDR3 is TGCGCCAGCAGCCTCACCTCCTCCGGACAGGGGCAGACCCAGTACTTC. This translates into CASSLTSSGQGQTQYF.

This clonotype appeared once. The rearrangement links TRBV7-8 to TRBJ2-7; 11 bases align to TRBD1. The J segment lost 3 bases and the V segment lost 4 bases, leaving 11 bases of the junction unmatched. The CDR3 has 17 amino acids. Germline V gives CDR1 SGHVS, CDR2 FQNEAQ. The CDR3 nucleotides are TGTGCCAGCAGCTCGCCTCGAACCGGGACAGGGGGCTACGAGCAGTACTTC. Residues: CASSSPRTGTGGYEQYF.

The chain employs TRBV19 and TRBJ2-5, with D possibly being TRBD1 (6 bases). The CDR3 contains 13 residues. CDR1 and CDR2 (germline): LNHDA, SQIVND (reference sequence). Trimming shortened V by 5 bases and J by 5 bases, and 12 bases separated the two germline ends. Written as DNA, the CDR3 is TGTGCCAGTAGTGTCAAGGGGGAGGAGACCCAGTACTTC. This sequence encodes CASSVKGEETQYF.

This clonotype was observed a few times. V and J are TRBV11-2 and TRBJ1-1; D remains unclear. The CDR3 contains 15 residues. Germline assignment: CDR1 SGHAT and CDR2 FQNNGV. Trimming took off 5 bases at V and 1 base at J, with 14 bases between the two ends. The CDR3 nucleotides are TGTGCCAGCAGCATCTCCCCACAGCCGAACACTGAAGCTTTCTTT. Its translation is CASSISPQPNTEAFF.

This chain uses TRBV13 with TRBJ2-4; TRBD2 matches at 8 bases. The CDR3 runs to 16 residues. Germline CDR1 is PRHDT and CDR2 is FYEKMQ (reference sequence). V lost 4 bases, J lost 2 bases, and 7 bases stayed unmatched. As DNA, the CDR3 is TGTGCCAGCAGCTCCGGGGGACTAGGGCCCAAAAACATTCAGTACTTC. Protein sequence: CASSSGGLGPKNIQYF.

This chain connects TRBV4-1 to TRBJ2-3; D uncertain. Germline V gene data show CDR1 as MGHRA and CDR2 as YSYEKL. The CDR3 sequence is 12 residues long. Trimming left V 2 bases short and J 5 bases short, with 5 bases between. As DNA, the CDR3 is TGCGCCAGCAGCCAATTTGGAGATACGCAGTATTTT. Protein: CASSQFGDTQYF.

The V call is TRBV28, the J call TRBJ1-2; D possibly corresponds to TRBD1 (6 bases). This CDR3 is built from 14 residues. V gave up 7 bases and J gave up 4 bases, with 16 bases separating them. Per germline, CDR1 MDHEN and CDR2 SYDVKM. The CDR3 is CASKLPGTSYGYTF. In DNA, the CDR3 is TGTGCCAGCAAGCTACCCGGGACAAGCTATGGCTACACCTTC.

The chain links TRBV10-3 to TRBJ1-2, with D hard to call. CDR1 ENHRY and CDR2 SYGVKD come from the germline V gene. CDR3 length equals 16 residues. Deletions cut 7 bases from V and 4 bases from J, with 22 bases between. CDR3 nucleotide sequence: TGTGCCATCAAAATCGGGAACCCTCAAACGGCCTATGGCTACACCTTC. Translating gives CAIKIGNPQTAYGYTF.

This clonotype was observed once. CDR3 nucleotide sequence: TGTGCCAGCAGGGAGCGGGGGCAAAAGCTAACAGATACGCAGTATTTT. It specifies CASRERGQKLTDTQYF. The rearrangement links TRBV5-5 to TRBJ2-3, with 8 bases identical to TRBD2. The length of the CDR3 is 16 residues. Trimming removed 5 bases from V and 3 bases from J; junction bases left unmatched: 11. Per the germline V gene, CDR1 is SGHKS and CDR2 is YYEKEE (reference sequence).

The DNA for the CDR3 is TGCAGTGCTAGCTTCCGGGGATCCGAGCAGTACTTC. This gives the protein CSASFRGSEQYF. J is TRBJ2-7 and V is TRBV20-1, with D perhaps TRBD2 (5 bases). V lost 3 bases, J lost 6 bases, and 12 bases lay in between. This CDR3 has 12 amino acids. Germline V gene lookup returns CDR1 DFQATT and CDR2 SNEGSKA (reference sequence).

In regard to this clonotype: One junction end does not reproduce the germline sequence, and a read error may be involved. The chain recombines TRBV18 with TRBJ2-1; a weak D match, TRBD1 (6 bases). The CDR3 sequence is 17 residues long. Germline values: CDR1 KGHSH, CDR2 LQKENI. The CDR3: CASSPYIWTEGNNERFF. The CDR3 DNA is TGTGCCAGCTCACCTTACATTTGGACAGAGGGAAACAATGAGCGGTTCTTC.

This clonotype was seen a single time. V is TRBV6-1 and J is TRBJ2-5; no clear D. Trimming stripped 1 base from V and 2 bases from J, with 11 bases between. Looked up from germline, CDR1 is MNHNS and CDR2 is SASEGT. The CDR3 covers 15 residues. CDR3: CASSEGGSWQETQYF. CDR3 in DNA: TGTGCCAGCAGTGAAGGTGGTAGCTGGCAAGAGACCCAGTACTTC.

Concerning this clonotype: The germline gene is not matched at one end of the junction; a read error may be the cause. The chain uses TRBV6-6 and TRBJ1-5; no firm D call. The CDR3 extends over 13 amino acids. Germline CDR1 is MNHNY and CDR2 is SVGAGI (reference sequence). The chain's CDR3 is CASSLPANRPQHF. CDR3 nucleotides: TGTGCCAGCAGCCTCCCGGCCAATCGGCCCCAGCATTTT.

This clonotype was detected ten times or more. This chain links TRBV5-5 with TRBJ2-5, with D maybe TRBD2 (7 bases). CDR1 and CDR2 from the germline V gene are SGHKS and YYEKEE (reference sequence). With 6 bases removed from V and 5 bases from J, the gap between germline ends came to 14 bases. CDR3 length: 13 amino acids. The CDR3 sequence is CASNRGGGETQYF. The CDR3 DNA sequence: TGTGCCAGCAACCGGGGAGGGGGTGAGACCCAGTACTTC.

The chain joins TRBV5-1 to TRBJ2-1; the match to TRBD1 covers 8 bases. The CDR3 runs 16 residues. Trimming removed 3 bases from V and 10 bases from J; junction bases left unmatched: 15. CDR1 SGHRS and CDR2 YFSETQ come from the germline V gene. CDR3 in amino acids: CASSSIPGTGPSEQFF. The CDR3 coding sequence is TGCGCCAGCAGCTCGATCCCCGGGACAGGACCCTCCGAGCAGTTCTTC.